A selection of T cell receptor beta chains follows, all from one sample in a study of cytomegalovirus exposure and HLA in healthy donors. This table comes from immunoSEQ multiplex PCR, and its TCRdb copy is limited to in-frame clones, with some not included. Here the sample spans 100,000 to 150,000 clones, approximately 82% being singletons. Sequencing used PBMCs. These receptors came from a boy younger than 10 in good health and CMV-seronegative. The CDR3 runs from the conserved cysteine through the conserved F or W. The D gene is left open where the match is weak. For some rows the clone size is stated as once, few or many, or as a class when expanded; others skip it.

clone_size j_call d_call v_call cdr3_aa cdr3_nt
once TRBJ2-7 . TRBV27 CASRRWTGEEEQYF TGTGCCAGCAGGCGATGGACGGGGGAGGAGGAGCAGTACTTC
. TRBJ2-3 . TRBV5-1 CASSWRGLTDTQYF TGCGCCAGCAGCTGGCGGGGCCTCACAGATACGCAGTATTTT
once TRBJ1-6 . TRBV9 CASSRGSDNSPLHF TGTGCCAGCAGCAGGGGCTCGGATAATTCACCCCTCCACTTT
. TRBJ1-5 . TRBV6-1 CASSERGGRKNGQHF TGTGCCAGCAGTGAAAGAGGGGGTCGGAAGAATGGGCAGCATTTT
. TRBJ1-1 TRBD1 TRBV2 CASTLGGTGRRVAFF TGTGCCAGCACTCTAGGGGGGACAGGTCGGAGGGTAGCTTTCTTT
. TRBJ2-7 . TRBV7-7 CASSPRGDGEQYF TGTGCTAGCAGCCCCCGGGGTGACGGCGAGCAGTACTTC
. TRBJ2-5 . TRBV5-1 CASSLKTPQETQYF TGCGCCAGCAGCTTGAAGACACCTCAAGAGACCCAGTACTTC
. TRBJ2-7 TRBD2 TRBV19 CASSIGGGAGIYEQYF TGTGCCAGTAGTATAGGGGGAGGGGCCGGGATCTACGAGCAGTACTTC
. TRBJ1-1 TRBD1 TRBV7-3 CASSPRQGSTEAFF TGTGCCAGCAGCCCCCGACAGGGTTCAACTGAAGCTTTCTTT
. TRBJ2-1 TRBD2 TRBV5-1 CASSWTSRRAYEQFF TGCGCCAGCAGCTGGACTAGCAGGAGGGCCTATGAGCAGTTCTTC
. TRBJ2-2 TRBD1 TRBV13 CASSLIGQVHTGELFF TGTGCCAGCAGCTTAATAGGACAGGTGCACACCGGGGAGCTGTTTTTT
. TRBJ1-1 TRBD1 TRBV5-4 CASSFTQDRIEAFF TGTGCCAGCAGCTTCACTCAGGACAGGATTGAAGCTTTCTTT
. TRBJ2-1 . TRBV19 CASRDWSYNEQFF TGTGCCAGCCGGGACTGGAGTTACAATGAGCAGTTCTTC
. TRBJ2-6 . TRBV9 CASSPSSGANVLTF TGTGCCAGCAGCCCCAGCTCTGGGGCCAACGTCCTGACTTTC
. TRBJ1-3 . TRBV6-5 CASTYFGMSGNTIYF TGTGCCAGCACCTATTTCGGGATGTCTGGAAACACCATATATTTT
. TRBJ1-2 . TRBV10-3 CAIMDPGRSYGYTF TGTGCCATCATGGACCCCGGGAGATCGTATGGCTACACCTTC
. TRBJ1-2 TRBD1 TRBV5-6 CASSPGTEINFSYTF TGTGCCAGCAGCCCCGGGACAGAGATTAACTTTAGCTACACCTTC
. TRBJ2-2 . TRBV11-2 CVSSPIQGTGELFF TGTGTCAGCAGCCCTATACAGGGAACCGGGGAGCTGTTTTTT
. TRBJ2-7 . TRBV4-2 CASSQDSREYYEQYF TGTGCCAGCAGCCAAGATTCACGGGAATACTACGAGCAGTACTTC
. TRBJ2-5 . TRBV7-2 CASSLARLQETQYF TGTGCCAGCAGCTTAGCGCGTCTTCAAGAGACCCAGTACTTC
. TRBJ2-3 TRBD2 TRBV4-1 CASSQARPGLAGYTQYF TGCGCCAGCAGCCAAGCCCGCCCGGGACTAGCGGGCTATACGCAGTATTTT
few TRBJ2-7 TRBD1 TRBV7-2 CASSHTGTGDYEQYF TGTGCCAGCAGTCACACCGGGACAGGGGACTACGAGCAGTACTTC
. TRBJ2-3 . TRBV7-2 CASSLVPGILTDTQYF TGTGCCAGCAGCTTAGTTCCAGGGATTTTGACAGATACGCAGTATTTT
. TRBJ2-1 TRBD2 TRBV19 CASSGLAAHGNEQFF TGTGCCAGTAGTGGTCTAGCGGCACATGGGAATGAGCAGTTCTTC
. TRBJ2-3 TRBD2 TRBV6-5 CASSPSGGGVDTQYF TGTGCCAGCAGCCCCTCTGGCGGGGGTGTTGATACGCAGTATTTT
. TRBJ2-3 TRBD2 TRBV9 CASSETSGRADTQYF TGTGCCAGCAGCGAGACTAGCGGGAGGGCAGATACGCAGTATTTT
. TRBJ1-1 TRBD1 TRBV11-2 CASRDNRGMNTEAFF TGTGCCAGCAGAGATAACAGGGGCATGAACACTGAAGCTTTCTTT
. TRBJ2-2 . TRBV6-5 CASSYSMQVVPGELFF TGTGCCAGCAGTTACTCGATGCAAGTAGTGCCCGGGGAGCTGTTTTTT
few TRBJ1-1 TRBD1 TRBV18 CASSPGQGQNTEAFF TGTGCCAGCTCACCGGGACAGGGACAGAACACTGAAGCTTTCTTT
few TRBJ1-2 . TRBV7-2 CASNPRGIYGYTF TGTGCCAGCAACCCGAGGGGGATCTATGGCTACACCTTC
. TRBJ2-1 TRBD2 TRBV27 CASSITSGSYNEQFF TGTGCCAGCAGTATTACTAGCGGGAGTTACAATGAGCAGTTCTTC
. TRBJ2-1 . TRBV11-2 CASSLAPTWRSEQFF TGTGCCAGCAGCTTAGCACCTACATGGCGGAGCGAGCAGTTCTTC
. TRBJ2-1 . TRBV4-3 CASSGGIYNEQFF TGCGCCAGCAGCGGGGGGATATACAATGAGCAGTTCTTC
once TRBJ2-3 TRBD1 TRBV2 CATPWDRDFPDTQYF TGTGCCACCCCTTGGGACAGAGACTTTCCAGATACGCAGTATTTT
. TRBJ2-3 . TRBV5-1 CASSPWTESTDTQYF TGCGCCAGCAGCCCCTGGACAGAGTCCACAGATACGCAGTATTTT
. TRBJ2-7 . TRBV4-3 CASSQESEGGTVYEQYF TGCGCCAGCAGCCAAGAGAGCGAAGGAGGGACAGTCTACGAGCAGTACTTC
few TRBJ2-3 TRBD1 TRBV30 CAWSVLRMSRGLPSTDTQYF TGTGCCTGGAGTGTACTACGTATGTCGAGGGGGCTACCTAGCACAGATACGCAGTATTTT
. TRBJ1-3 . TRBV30 CAWEGGAGNTIYF TGTGCCTGGGAGGGGGGGGCTGGAAACACCATATATTTT
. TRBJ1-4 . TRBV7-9 CASSPPKGQFNEKLFF TGTGCCAGCAGCCCCCCCAAGGGGCAGTTTAATGAAAAACTGTTTTTT
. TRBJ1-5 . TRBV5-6 CASSLGRGSNQPQHF TGTGCCAGCAGCTTGGGTAGGGGAAGCAATCAGCCCCAGCATTTT
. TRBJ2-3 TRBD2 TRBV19 CASSSPTSGITDTQYF TGTGCCAGTAGTTCCCCAACTAGCGGGATAACAGATACGCAGTATTTT
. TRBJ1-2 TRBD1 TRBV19 CASIPRDRYYGYTF TGTGCCAGTATCCCTCGGGACAGATACTATGGCTACACCTTC
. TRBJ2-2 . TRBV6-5 CASEQDPRAGELFF TGTGCCAGCGAACAGGACCCCCGGGCCGGGGAGCTGTTTTTT
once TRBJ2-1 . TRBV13 CASRAGGHEQFF TGTGCCAGCCGCGCCGGCGGTCATGAGCAGTTCTTC
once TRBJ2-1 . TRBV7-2 CASSLVPGLNEQFF TGTGCCAGCAGCTTAGTTCCGGGTTTGAATGAGCAGTTCTTC
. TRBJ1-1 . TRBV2 CASSDTRNTEAFF TGTGCCAGCAGTGATACTAGGAACACTGAAGCTTTCTTT
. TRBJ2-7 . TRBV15 CATGRGYEQYF TGTGCCACGGGCAGGGGCTACGAGCAGTACTTC
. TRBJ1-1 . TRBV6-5 CASSFRQARGTEAFF TGTGCCAGCAGTTTCCGACAGGCCCGGGGCACTGAAGCTTTCTTT
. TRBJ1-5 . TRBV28 CASSLPQGGNQPQHF TGTGCCAGCAGTTTACCACAGGGTGGCAATCAGCCCCAGCATTTT
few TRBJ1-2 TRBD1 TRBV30 CAAPDPGQGGGYTF TGTGCCGCTCCCGACCCGGGACAGGGTGGAGGCTACACCTTC
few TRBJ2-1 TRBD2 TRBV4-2 CASSQDRTSPGSEQFF TGTGCCAGCAGCCAAGACCGGACTAGCCCGGGCAGTGAGCAGTTCTTC
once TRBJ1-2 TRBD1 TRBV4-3 CASSPDRGDYGYTF TGCGCCAGCAGCCCCGACAGGGGGGACTATGGCTACACCTTC
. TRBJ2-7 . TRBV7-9 CASSPSNRDSYEQYF TGTGCCAGCAGCCCAAGTAACAGGGATTCCTACGAGCAGTACTTC
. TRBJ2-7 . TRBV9 CASSVGLAEVYEQYF TGTGCCAGCAGCGTGGGACTCGCTGAGGTTTACGAGCAGTACTTC
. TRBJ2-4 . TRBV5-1 CASRETALKNIQYF TGCGCCAGCAGGGAGACAGCCTTGAAAAACATTCAGTACTTC
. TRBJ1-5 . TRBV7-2 CASSLAVGGSQPQHF TGTGCCAGCAGCTTAGCGGTCGGGGGAAGTCAGCCCCAGCATTTT
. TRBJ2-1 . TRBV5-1 CASSLAQSYNEQFF TGCGCCAGCAGCTTGGCCCAATCCTACAATGAGCAGTTCTTC
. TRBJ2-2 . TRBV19 CVSGLMYTGELFF TGTGTCTCGGGACTGATGTACACCGGGGAGCTGTTTTTT